This is a list of T cell receptor beta chains from one sample in a study of blood T cells in healthy people across ages. Using its own MiXCR run on the 5' RACE reads, TCRdb lists one record per CDR3 protein. The sample carries under 2 million distinct CDR3 sequences, about 31% recorded once. The specimen was blood. Source of these receptors: a woman in her 30s in good health. Each CDR3 is given with its conserved first and last residue. The D gene is left open where the match is weak. Clone size, where shown, is once, few, many, or a class for clones that have expanded.

v_gene: TRBV4-2; abundance: NA; j_gene: TRBJ2-7; d_gene: NA; CDR3aa: CASSQIGTGAASAEQYF; CDR3nt: TGTGCCAGCAGCCAAATAGGAACGGGGGCCGCCTCGGCCGAGCAGTACTTC
v_gene: TRBV11-2; abundance: NA; j_gene: TRBJ1-5; d_gene: NA; CDR3aa: CASSLSQGSNQPQHF; CDR3nt: TGTGCCAGCAGCTTAAGTCAGGGAAGCAATCAGCCCCAGCATTTT
v_gene: TRBV27; abundance: NA; j_gene: TRBJ1-1; d_gene: NA; CDR3aa: CASSPTSSVEAFF; CDR3nt: TGTGCCAGCAGTCCCACCTCGTCCGTTGAAGCTTTCTTT
v_gene: TRBV5-1; abundance: NA; j_gene: TRBJ2-3; d_gene: NA; CDR3aa: CASSLRATDTRYF; CDR3nt: TGCGCCAGCAGCTTGCGGGCGACGGATACGCGGTATTTT
v_gene: TRBV27; abundance: many; j_gene: TRBJ2-3; d_gene: NA; CDR3aa: CASRPSGEGGTQYF; CDR3nt: TGTGCCAGCCGCCCCTCGGGAGAAGGTGGAACGCAGTATTTT
v_gene: TRBV18; abundance: NA; j_gene: TRBJ2-1; d_gene: NA; CDR3aa: CASSQKSGNEQFF; CDR3nt: TGTGCCAGCTCACAGAAGTCAGGAAATGAGCAGTTCTTC
v_gene: TRBV20-1; abundance: few; j_gene: TRBJ1-2; d_gene: TRBD1; CDR3aa: CSARYQRTGPNYGYTF; CDR3nt: TGCAGTGCTAGATATCAGAGGACAGGGCCGAACTATGGCTACACCTTC
v_gene: TRBV2; abundance: NA; j_gene: TRBJ2-3; d_gene: NA; CDR3aa: CASSEGGGGHTDTQYF; CDR3nt: TGTGCCAGCAGTGAAGGAGGTGGTGGGCACACAGATACGCAGTATTTT
v_gene: TRBV29-1; abundance: few; j_gene: TRBJ1-2; d_gene: TRBD1; CDR3aa: CSVDPLGQGTPLYGYTF; CDR3nt: TGCAGCGTTGACCCCCTCGGACAGGGGACCCCTCTCTATGGCTACACCTTC
v_gene: TRBV6-5; abundance: many; j_gene: TRBJ1-2; d_gene: NA; CDR3aa: CASSYSGEYGYTF; CDR3nt: TGTGCCAGCAGTTACTCAGGGGAATATGGCTACACCTTC
v_gene: TRBV5-1; abundance: few; j_gene: TRBJ2-1; d_gene: TRBD2; CDR3aa: CASSSTGGPGNEQFF; CDR3nt: TGCGCCAGCAGCTCTACGGGGGGGCCGGGCAATGAGCAGTTCTTC
v_gene: TRBV3-1; abundance: NA; j_gene: TRBJ1-5; d_gene: NA; CDR3aa: CASSQDSGVWPQHF; CDR3nt: TGTGCCAGCAGCCAAGACAGCGGGGTCTGGCCCCAGCATTTT
v_gene: TRBV6-2/TRBV6-3; abundance: NA; j_gene: TRBJ1-5; d_gene: NA; CDR3aa: CASSSHRASNQPQHF; CDR3nt: TGTGCCAGCAGTTCACACAGGGCTAGCAATCAGCCCCAGCATTTT
v_gene: TRBV7-9; abundance: NA; j_gene: TRBJ1-2; d_gene: NA; CDR3aa: CASSSLRTREGHNGYTF; CDR3nt: TGTGCCAGCAGCTCCCTCCGAACCAGGGAGGGACACAATGGCTACACCTTC
v_gene: TRBV25-1; abundance: few; j_gene: TRBJ2-5; d_gene: NA; CDR3aa: CASSEYPRETQYF; CDR3nt: TGTGCCAGCAGTGAATATCCCAGAGAGACCCAGTACTTC
v_gene: TRBV4-2; abundance: NA; j_gene: TRBJ2-1; d_gene: TRBD2; CDR3aa: CASSQGQALAGEGRDEQFF; CDR3nt: TGTGCCAGCAGCCAAGGGCAGGCACTAGCGGGAGAGGGAAGAGATGAGCAGTTCTTC
v_gene: TRBV24-1; abundance: NA; j_gene: TRBJ2-3; d_gene: NA; CDR3aa: CATSDPSRVDTDTQYF; CDR3nt: TGCGCCACCAGTGATCCCTCCAGGGTTGATACAGATACGCAGTATTTT
v_gene: TRBV20-1; abundance: many; j_gene: TRBJ2-6; d_gene: NA; CDR3aa: CSARQSSGANVLTF; CDR3nt: TGCAGTGCTAGACAATCCTCTGGGGCCAACGTCCTGACTTTC